This record looks at one T cell receptor beta chain sequence and its context. Its antigen is undetermined. Within the sample, other DNA sequences also encode this same CDR3. Germline V gives CDR1 SGDLS, CDR2 YYNGEE. The V gene lost 0 bases and the J gene lost 6 bases, with 10 bases spanning the gap. The CDR3 spans 14 residues. This entry is derived from a study of beta chain features in type 1 diabetes. Study-level results: More deletions and fewer insertions at VDJ junctions were found in patients with type 1 diabetes. The analysis here could not establish whether HLA type shapes TCRB rearrangement. Possibly, sequencing cDNA over-represented cells that had high TCR expression levels.

Sorting with CD45RO/CCR7/CD25/CD127/CD95/CD27 yielded naive, central memory, regulatory and stem-like memory CD4+ cells. Every isolated RNA sample was fully reverse transcribed, so sequencing captured expressed TCRB transcripts. Here immunoSEQ multiplex PCR was the method, and the copy in TCRdb shows in-frame clones only, minus some. The sample carries some 900,000 clones, roughly 15% recorded once. The sample comprised naive CD4+ T cells from blood. The V call is TRBV9, the J call TRBJ2-1, with D tentatively TRBD2 (6 bases). This TCR derives from a woman under 30 in good health. CDR3 coding DNA: TGTGCCAGCAGCGTAGGGCCCGGGGGCAATGAGCAGTTCTTC. This gives the protein CASSVGPGGNEQFF.